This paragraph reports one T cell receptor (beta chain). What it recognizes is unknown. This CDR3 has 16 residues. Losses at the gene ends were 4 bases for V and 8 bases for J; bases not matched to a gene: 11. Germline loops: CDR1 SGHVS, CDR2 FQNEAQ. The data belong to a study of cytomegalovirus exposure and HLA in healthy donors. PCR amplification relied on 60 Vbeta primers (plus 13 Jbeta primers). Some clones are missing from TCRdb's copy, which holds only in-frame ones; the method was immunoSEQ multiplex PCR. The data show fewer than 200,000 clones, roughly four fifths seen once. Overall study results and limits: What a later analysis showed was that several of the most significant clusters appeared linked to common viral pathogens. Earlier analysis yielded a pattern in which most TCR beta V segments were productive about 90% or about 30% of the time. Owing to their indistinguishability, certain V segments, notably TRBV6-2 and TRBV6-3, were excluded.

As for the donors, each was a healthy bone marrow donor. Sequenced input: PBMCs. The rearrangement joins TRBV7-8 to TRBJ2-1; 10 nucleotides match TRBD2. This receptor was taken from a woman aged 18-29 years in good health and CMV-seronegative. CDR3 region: CASSSWGTSGNDEQFF. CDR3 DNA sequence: TGTGCCAGCAGCTCTTGGGGAACTAGCGGGAACGATGAGCAGTTCTTC.